This is a list of T cell receptor beta chains from one sample in a study of blood T cell repertoires in COVID-19. Assay used: immunoSEQ multiplex PCR; TCRdb lists only in-frame clones, some missing. The sample holds more than 95,000 clones, roughly 90% seen once. Sequences were obtained from peripheral blood. All receptors come from a man aged 45-65 years with COVID-19, enrolled during active disease. Both conserved end residues are part of each CDR3. The D gene is left open where the match is weak. For some rows the clone size is stated as once, few or many, or as a class when expanded; others skip it.

D	size	V	J	DNA	CDR3
-	-	TRBV7-3	TRBJ1-1	TGTGCCAGCAGGCGACAGGAAGACACTGAAGCTTTCTTT	CASRRQEDTEAFF
TRBD1	-	TRBV5-1	TRBJ1-6	TGCGCCAGCAGCTTGGAACAGACAGGGGGGAATTCACCCCTCCACTTT	CASSLEQTGGNSPLHF
-	once	TRBV2	TRBJ1-6	TGTGCCAGCAGTGACTCGACAGTTAATTCACCCCTCCACTTT	CASSDSTVNSPLHF
-	-	TRBV2	TRBJ2-2	TGTGCCAGCAGTGAAACGAGACTAGGGAACACCGGGGAGCTGTTTTTT	CASSETRLGNTGELFF
-	-	TRBV30	TRBJ1-1	TGTGTTTGCTCAAGGCAGGCTAGCATGAACACTGAAGCTTTCTTT	CVCSRQASMNTEAFF
-	-	TRBV19	TRBJ1-5	TGTGCCAGTAGTGGCTCCAAGGGATCGGGAAGCAATCAGCCCCAGCATTTT	CASSGSKGSGSNQPQHF
-	-	TRBV14	TRBJ2-3	TGTGCCAGCAGCCAGTGGGGAGGATCAGATACGCAGTATTTT	CASSQWGGSDTQYF
-	-	TRBV30	TRBJ1-2	TGTGCCTGGAGCCTTACCCCGGGGAAACTCTATGGCTACACCTTC	CAWSLTPGKLYGYTF
-	-	TRBV6-5	TRBJ2-1	TGTGCCAGCAAATTACAGTACAATGAGCAGTTCTTC	CASKLQYNEQFF
TRBD1	-	TRBV7-3	TRBJ2-7	TGTGCCAGCAGCTTAGCAGGGGGCTACGAGCAGTACTTC	CASSLAGGYEQYF
TRBD2	once	TRBV19	TRBJ2-3	TGTGCCAGTACCCCGACTAGCGGGGGAGATACGCAGTATTTT	CASTPTSGGDTQYF
-	-	TRBV9	TRBJ2-2	TGTGCCAGCAGCCCAAACACCGGGGAGCTGTTTTTT	CASSPNTGELFF
TRBD1	-	TRBV6-2/TRBV6-3	TRBJ1-5	TGTGCCAGCAGTCACACGATAACAGGGGGCTACAATCAGCCCCAGCATTTT	CASSHTITGGYNQPQHF
TRBD2	-	TRBV7-8	TRBJ2-7	TGTGCCAGCAGCTTAGAGGCTAGCGGGATAGAGTACTTC	CASSLEASGIEYF